This T cell receptor beta chain was sequenced for a study of blood T cell repertoires in COVID-19. Background on the study: Samples representing acute and convalescent COVID-19 were sourced from the United States, Italy and Spain. In each case, the material was cDNA or gDNA derived from T cells, B-cell-depleted T cells, or PBMCs.

Ages ranged from about 18 to 89 years, with residence in 24 US areas. Here immunoSEQ multiplex PCR was the method, and the copy in TCRdb shows in-frame clones only, minus some. The table lists 200,000 to 250,000 clones, around 90% of them singletons. The J segment lost 4 bases and the V segment lost 3 bases, leaving 2 bases of the junction unmatched. Per germline, CDR1 MGHRA and CDR2 YSYEKL. CDR3 length equals 13 residues. This clonotype was sampled from a woman aged 25 to 39 with acute COVID-19. The sample consisted of PBMCs or T cells enriched from blood (not recorded which). The chain employs TRBV4-1 and TRBJ1-1; 7 bases are a match to TRBD1. The CDR3 nucleotides are TGCGCCAGCAGCCACCGGGACAGCACTGAAGCTTTCTTT. It encodes CASSHRDSTEAFF.